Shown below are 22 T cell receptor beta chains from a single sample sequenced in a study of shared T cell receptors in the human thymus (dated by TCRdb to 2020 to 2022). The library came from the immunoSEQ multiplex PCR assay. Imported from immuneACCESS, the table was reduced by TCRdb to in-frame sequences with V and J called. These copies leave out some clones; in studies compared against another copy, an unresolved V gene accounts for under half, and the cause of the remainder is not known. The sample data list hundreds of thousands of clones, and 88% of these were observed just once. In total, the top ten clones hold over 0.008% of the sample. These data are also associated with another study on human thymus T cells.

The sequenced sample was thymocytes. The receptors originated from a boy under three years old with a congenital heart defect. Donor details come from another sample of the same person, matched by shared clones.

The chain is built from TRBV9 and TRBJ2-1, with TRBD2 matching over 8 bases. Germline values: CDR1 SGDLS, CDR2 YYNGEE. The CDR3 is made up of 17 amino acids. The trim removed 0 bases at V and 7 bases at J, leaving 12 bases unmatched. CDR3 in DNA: TGTGCCAGCAGCGTAGAGGTAGAACTAGCGGCCCGAAATGAGCAGTTCTTC. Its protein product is CASSVEVELAARNEQFF.

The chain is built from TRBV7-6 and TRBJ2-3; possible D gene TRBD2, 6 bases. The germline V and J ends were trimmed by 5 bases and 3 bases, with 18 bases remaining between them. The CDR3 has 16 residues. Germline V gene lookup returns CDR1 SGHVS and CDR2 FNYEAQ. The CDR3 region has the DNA TGTGCCAGCAGCCCCCGGCGGGACCGTAGAACAGATACGCAGTATTTT. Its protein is CASSPRRDRRTDTQYF.

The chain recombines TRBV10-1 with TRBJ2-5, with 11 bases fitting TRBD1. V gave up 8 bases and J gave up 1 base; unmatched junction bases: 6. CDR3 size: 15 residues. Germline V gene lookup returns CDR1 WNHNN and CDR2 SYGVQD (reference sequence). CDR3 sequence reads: CASSGQGALQETQYF. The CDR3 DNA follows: TGCGCCAGCTCCGGACAGGGGGCACTCCAAGAGACCCAGTACTTC.

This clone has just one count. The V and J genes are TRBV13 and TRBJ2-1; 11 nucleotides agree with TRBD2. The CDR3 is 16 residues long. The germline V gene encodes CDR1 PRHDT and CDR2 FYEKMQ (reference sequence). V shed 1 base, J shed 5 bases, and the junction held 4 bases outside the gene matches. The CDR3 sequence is CASSLVLGLADNEQFF. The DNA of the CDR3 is TGTGCCAGCAGCTTAGTGCTGGGACTAGCGGACAATGAGCAGTTCTTC.

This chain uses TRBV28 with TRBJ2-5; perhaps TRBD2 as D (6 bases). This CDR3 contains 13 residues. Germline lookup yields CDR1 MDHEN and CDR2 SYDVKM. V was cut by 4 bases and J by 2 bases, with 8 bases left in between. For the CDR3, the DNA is TGTGCCAGCAGTTCTCGGGGGCAAGAGACCCAGTACTTC. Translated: CASSSRGQETQYF.

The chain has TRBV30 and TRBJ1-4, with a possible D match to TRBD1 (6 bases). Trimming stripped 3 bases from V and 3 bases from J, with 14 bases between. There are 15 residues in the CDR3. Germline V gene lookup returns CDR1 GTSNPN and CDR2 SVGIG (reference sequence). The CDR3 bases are TGTGCCTGGAGGTCTGCGGGGGCGCCTAATGAAAAACTGTTTTTT. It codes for CAWRSAGAPNEKLFF.

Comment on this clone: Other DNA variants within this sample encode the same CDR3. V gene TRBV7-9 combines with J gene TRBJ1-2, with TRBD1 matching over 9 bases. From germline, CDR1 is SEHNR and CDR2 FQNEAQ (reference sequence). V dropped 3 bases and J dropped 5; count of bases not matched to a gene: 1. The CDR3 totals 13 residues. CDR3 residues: CASSLDRGYGYTF. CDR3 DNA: TGTGCCAGCAGCTTGGACAGGGGTTATGGCTACACCTTC.

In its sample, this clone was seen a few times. CDR3 sequence (DNA): TGTGCCAGCAGTGGGGGGGCTACACCTCCCACAGATACGCAGTATTTT. Protein sequence: CASSGGATPPTDTQYF. The V and J genes are TRBV28 and TRBJ2-3, with D tentatively TRBD2 (7 bases). Trimming stripped 5 bases from V and 2 bases from J, with 17 bases between. CDR1 is MDHEN and CDR2 is SYDVKM in the germline V gene. CDR3 length: 16 residues.

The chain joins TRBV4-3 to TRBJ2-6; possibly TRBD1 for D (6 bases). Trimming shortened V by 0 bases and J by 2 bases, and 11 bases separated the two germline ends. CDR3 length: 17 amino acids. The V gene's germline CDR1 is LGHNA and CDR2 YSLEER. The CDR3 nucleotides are TGCGCCAGCAGCCAAGATATAGGGACACCTGGGGCCAACGTCCTGACTTTC. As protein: CASSQDIGTPGANVLTF.

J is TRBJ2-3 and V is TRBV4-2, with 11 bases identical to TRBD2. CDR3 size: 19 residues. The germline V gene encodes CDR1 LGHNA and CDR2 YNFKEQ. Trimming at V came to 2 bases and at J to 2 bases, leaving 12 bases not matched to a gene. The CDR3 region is CASSQRLAGQPRPTDTQYF. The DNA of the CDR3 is TGTGCCAGCAGCCAAAGACTAGCGGGACAACCACGTCCCACAGATACGCAGTATTTT.

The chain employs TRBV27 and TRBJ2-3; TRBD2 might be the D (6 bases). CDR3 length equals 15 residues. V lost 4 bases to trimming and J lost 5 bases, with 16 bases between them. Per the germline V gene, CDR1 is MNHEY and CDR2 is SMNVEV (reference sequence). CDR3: CASSSPRRGEDTQYF. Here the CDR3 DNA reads TGTGCCAGCAGTTCCCCTAGGCGGGGCGAAGATACGCAGTATTTT.

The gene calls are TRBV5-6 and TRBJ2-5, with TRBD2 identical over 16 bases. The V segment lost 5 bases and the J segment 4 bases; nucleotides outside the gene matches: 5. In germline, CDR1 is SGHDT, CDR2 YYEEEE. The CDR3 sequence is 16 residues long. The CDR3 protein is CASSSGTSGRGETQYF. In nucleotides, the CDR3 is TGTGCCAGCAGTTCCGGGACTAGCGGGAGGGGAGAGACCCAGTACTTC.

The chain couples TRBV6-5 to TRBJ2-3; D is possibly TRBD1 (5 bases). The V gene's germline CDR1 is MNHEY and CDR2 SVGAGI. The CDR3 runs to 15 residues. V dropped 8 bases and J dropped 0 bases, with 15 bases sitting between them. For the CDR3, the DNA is TGTGCCAGCGTCAGGACAAACCCTAGCACAGATACGCAGTATTTT. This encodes CASVRTNPSTDTQYF.

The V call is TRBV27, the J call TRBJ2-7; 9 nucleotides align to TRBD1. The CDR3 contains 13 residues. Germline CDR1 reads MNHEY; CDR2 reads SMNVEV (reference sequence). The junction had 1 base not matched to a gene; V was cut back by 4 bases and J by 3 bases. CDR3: CASSSTGGYEQYF. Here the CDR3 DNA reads TGTGCCAGCAGTTCGACAGGGGGCTACGAGCAGTACTTC.

The CDR3 DNA is TGTGCCAGCAGTTTAGGACAGGCCCCGGGGTCTAATGAAAAACTGTTTTTT. This encodes CASSLGQAPGSNEKLFF. The chain recombines TRBV27 with TRBJ1-4, with 7 bases that match TRBD1. V lost 2 bases and J lost 3; bases outside the gene matches: 9. CDR3 length: 17 residues. Germline V gene data show CDR1 as MNHEY and CDR2 as SMNVEV (reference sequence).

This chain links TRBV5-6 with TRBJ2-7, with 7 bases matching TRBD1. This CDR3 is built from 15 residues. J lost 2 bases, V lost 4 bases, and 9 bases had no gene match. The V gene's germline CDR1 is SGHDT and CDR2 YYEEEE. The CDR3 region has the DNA TGTGCCAGCAGCCCCTGGGACAGCGAAACCTACGAGCAGTACTTC. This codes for CASSPWDSETYEQYF.

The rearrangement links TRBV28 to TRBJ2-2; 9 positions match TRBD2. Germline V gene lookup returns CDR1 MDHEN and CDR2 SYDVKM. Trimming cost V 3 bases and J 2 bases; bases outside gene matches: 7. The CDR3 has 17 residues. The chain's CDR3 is CASSFRTSAENTGELFF. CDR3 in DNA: TGTGCCAGCAGTTTCCGGACTAGCGCAGAAAACACCGGGGAGCTGTTTTTT.

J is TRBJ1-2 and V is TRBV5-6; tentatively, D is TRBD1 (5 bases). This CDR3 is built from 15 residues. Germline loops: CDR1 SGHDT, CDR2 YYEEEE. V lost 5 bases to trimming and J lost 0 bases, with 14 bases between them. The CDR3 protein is CASRSSGTTNYGYTF. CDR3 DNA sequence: TGTGCCAGCAGGTCGAGCGGGACGACTAACTATGGCTACACCTTC. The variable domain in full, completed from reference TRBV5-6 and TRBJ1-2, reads DAGVTQSPTHLIKTRGQQVTLRCSPKSGHDTVSWYQQALGQGPQFIFQYYEEEERQRGNFPDRFSGHQFPNYSSELNVNALLLGDSALYLCASRSSGTTNYGYTFGSGTRLTVV.

CDR3 sequence: CAIKTSGVRPNEQFF. CDR3 nucleotides: TGTGCCATAAAGACTAGCGGGGTACGCCCCAATGAGCAGTTCTTC. J is TRBJ2-1 and V is TRBV10-3, with 11 bases fitting TRBD2. Germline CDR1 ENHRY, CDR2 SYGVKD. Losses at the gene ends were 9 bases for V and 6 bases for J; bases not matched to a gene: 10. This CDR3 region has 15 residues.

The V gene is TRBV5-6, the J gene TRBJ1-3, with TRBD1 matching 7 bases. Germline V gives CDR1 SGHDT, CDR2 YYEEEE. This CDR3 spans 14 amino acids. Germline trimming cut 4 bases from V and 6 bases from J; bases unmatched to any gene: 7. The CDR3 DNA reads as TGTGCCAGCAGCGGGGGGACAGCGCCAAACACCATATATTTT. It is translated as CASSGGTAPNTIYF. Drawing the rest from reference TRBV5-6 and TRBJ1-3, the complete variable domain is DAGVTQSPTHLIKTRGQQVTLRCSPKSGHDTVSWYQQALGQGPQFIFQYYEEEERQRGNFPDRFSGHQFPNYSSELNVNALLLGDSALYLCASSGGTAPNTIYFGEGSWLTVV.

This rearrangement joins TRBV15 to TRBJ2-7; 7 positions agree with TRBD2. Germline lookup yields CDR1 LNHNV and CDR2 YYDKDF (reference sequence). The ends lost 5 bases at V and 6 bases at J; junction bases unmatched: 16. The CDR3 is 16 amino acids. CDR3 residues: CATSRYDPAGDGEQYF. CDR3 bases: TGTGCCACCAGCCGCTACGACCCCGCGGGAGACGGCGAGCAGTACTTC.

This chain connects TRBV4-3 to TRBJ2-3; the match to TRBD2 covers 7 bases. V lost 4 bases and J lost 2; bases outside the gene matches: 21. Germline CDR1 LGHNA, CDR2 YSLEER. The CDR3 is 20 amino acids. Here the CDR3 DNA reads TGCGCCAGCAGCCGCCCGAGCCCCCCTCTAGCGGCCTTAGTCACAGATACGCAGTATTTT. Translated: CASSRPSPPLAALVTDTQYF.